This T cell receptor (beta chain) was obtained from a study of shared clonotypes between healthy human individuals. Concerning this clone: The antigen is undetermined.

The study, taken as a whole, reports: Sharing across four donors was highest in naive CD4 (roughly 5%) and lowest in memory CD8 (around 0.4%).

Profiling relied on immunoSEQ multiplex PCR, and the TCRdb table lists in-frame clones only, not all of them. Counted here are nearly 2 million clones, 85% to 95% occurring once; the ten biggest clones make up 1.2%. CD45RO-negative CD8 cells positively selected for CCR7 made up the naive population, which excluded terminally differentiated effector memory CD45RA+ cells. Germline lookup yields CDR1 MDHEN and CDR2 SYDVKM. The CDR3 is made up of 16 amino acids. V lost 3 bases and J lost 2; bases outside the gene matches: 6. The rearrangement joins TRBV28 to TRBJ1-4; 7 bases align to TRBD1. This TCR derives from a man younger than 35 in good health. The sample consisted of naive CD8+ T cells sorted from blood. The CDR3 reads CASSLPRGWTNEKLFF. The DNA of the CDR3 is TGTGCCAGCAGTTTGCCCAGGGGGTGGACTAATGAAAAACTGTTTTTT.